This entry features one T cell receptor beta chain sequence. Its antigen is as yet unknown. This sample was included in a study of T cells in women clearing cervical HPV infection. About the research overall: Controls were women whose single incident HPV16 infection cleared within 12 months without precancer or cancer. Cases' blood sampling followed lesion detection by median about 21 weeks (90 to 200).

Profiled with immunoSEQ multiplex PCR; TCRdb holds only in-frame clones, not every one. The table gives 49,000 or so clones; the top ten clones make up 35% of it. Study results and limitations: A classifier using richness and V gene abundances reached an AUC of approximately 0.79.

Sample: blood buffy coat. The sequence was obtained from a woman between 18 and 75 years old with a cervical HPV16 infection that either progressed to CIN3+ or cleared (not recorded which).

CDR3 bases read: TGTGCCTGGAGTGGGGATCCGCCGGGACAGGCGTTCTCTGGGGCCAACGTC. This encodes CAWSGDPPGQAFSGANV. The entire CDR3 reads CAWSGDPPGQAFSGANVLTF. The rearrangement joins TRBV30 to TRBJ2-6, with 8 bases aligning to TRBD1. Sequencing ends 3 residues short of the CDR3 end; the germline J gene provides the rest. V shed 1 base and J 0 bases; nucleotides not matched to a gene: 14. Germline V lookup: CDR1 GTSNPN, CDR2 SVGIG (reference sequence). The CDR3 has 20 amino acids. The full variable domain, with the rest looked up from reference TRBV30 and TRBJ2-6, is SQTIHQWPATLVQPVGSPLSLECTVEGTSNPNLYWYRQAAGRGLQLLFYSVGIGQISSEVPQNLSASRPQDRQFILSSKKLLLSDSGFYLCAWSGDPPGQAFSGANVLTFGAGSRLTVL.